This T cell receptor beta chain was documented in a study of T-cell reconstitution after alpha-beta-depleted transplantation in children. Preparation of the TCRbeta library was carried out with unique molecular identifiers. MiXCR, applied by TCRdb to the PCR reads, yields one record per CDR3 protein. The sample lists around 380,000 distinct CDR3 sequences, roughly 11% seen once, with 4.5% to 7% in the top ten. The V gene's germline CDR1 is SGDLS and CDR2 YYNGEE. The CDR3 totals 14 residues. Trimming removed 7 bases at V and 1 base at J, with 15 bases between. This clonotype has more than one count but fewer than ten.

V gene TRBV9 combines with J gene TRBJ2-7, with D perhaps TRBD2 (6 bases). Sequences were derived from PBMCs from the stem cell graft donor, sampled from the stem cell graft. The receptor's source is a human donor who donated a stem cell graft to a child with acute myeloid leukemia. Here the CDR3 reads CASGPSGLSYEQYF. The CDR3 DNA reads as TGTGCCAGCGGCCCCTCGGGACTTTCCTACGAGCAGTACTTC.